This T cell receptor beta chain was captured in a study of ipilimumab plus nivolumab after autologous stem cell transplantation. The overall study: The myeloma group: high-risk transplant-naive, or relapse within 3 years after first autologous transplant.

TCRdb's table, derived via immunoSEQ multiplex PCR, lists solely in-frame clones and lacks some. The profile covers 43,000 or so clones, with about 88% appearing a single time and about 0.97% taken by the ten largest. This clone was recorded only once. No antigen is known for it. Starting 14 to 28 days after autologous transplant, ipilimumab 1 mg/kg was given. Patients received nivolumab 3 mg/kg at weeks 1, 4, 7, 10, then fortnightly to week 26. Findings and caveats of the study: Authors suggest TCR repertoire, Treg phenotype and gut microbiota support further study.

Sequencing used PBMCs, obtained in a trial of ipilimumab plus nivolumab as post-transplant consolidation. The TCR comes from a male donor with multiple myeloma.

The CDR3 sequence: CASSLSVAAGGETQYF. The CDR3 region has the DNA TGCGCCAGCAGCTTGTCAGTGGCGGCAGGAGGTGAGACCCAGTACTTC. The chain recombines TRBV5-1 with TRBJ2-5, with a weak D call TRBD2 (5 bases). This CDR3 has 16 residues. Trimming removed 1 base at V and 5 bases at J, with 18 bases between. Germline V gene sequence: CDR1 SGHRS, CDR2 YFSETQ. Supplemented by reference TRBV5-1 and TRBJ2-5, the full variable domain reads KAGVTQTPRYLIKTRGQQVTLSCSPISGHRSVSWYQQTPGQGLQFLFEYFSETQRNKGNFPGRFSGRQFSNSRSEMNVSTLELGDSALYLCASSLSVAAGGETQYFGPGTRLLVL.